These 4 T cell receptor beta chains were all obtained from the same sample, sequenced in a study of CD8 T cells in ankylosing spondylitis. Each CDR3 protein is one row after TCRdb ran MiXCR on the 5' RACE reads. The data hold approximately 500,000 distinct CDR3 sequences, with approximately 11% observed a single time. Overall study findings and caveats: Made up of eight or nine highly homologous variants, a TCR beta motif appeared characteristic of ankylosing spondylitis blood.

These receptors lack a known antigen. The sample consisted of blood, either unsorted or a sorted T cell fraction (not recorded which). The receptor set was obtained from a male donor with ankylosing spondylitis.

The genes are TRBV27 and TRBJ1-1, with no clear D. The CDR3 length is 13 residues. Germline V CDR1 and CDR2: MNHEY, SMNVEV (reference sequence). V lost 0 bases to trimming and J lost 3 bases, with 5 bases between them. The CDR3 sequence is CASSLSSYTEAFF. DNA of the CDR3: TGTGCCAGCAGTTTATCTAGTTACACTGAAGCTTTCTTT.

The V call is TRBV5-1, the J call TRBJ2-3; the match to TRBD2 covers 10 bases. This CDR3 has 13 amino acids. V gave up 9 bases and J gave up 7 bases; unmatched junction bases: 8. CDR1 is SGHRS, CDR2 YFSETQ, per germline. CDR3 loop: CATSSGSQNTQYF. The CDR3 DNA reads TGCGCCACCTCTAGCGGGAGTCAGAATACGCAGTATTTT.

In its sample, this clonotype was seen many times. The CDR3 nucleotides are TGTGCCAGCAGACTAGCGGGAGGGAATGAGCAGTTCTTC. Translating gives CASRLAGGNEQFF. V is TRBV6-1 and J is TRBJ2-1, with 13 bases identical to TRBD2. The V gene end was trimmed by 6 bases and the J gene end by 7 bases; junction bases not matched to a gene: 0. The CDR3 loop spans 13 amino acids. The germline gives CDR1 MNHNS, CDR2 SASEGT.

This clonotype was seen a few times. The chain is built from TRBV9 and TRBJ1-1; TRBD1 matches 7 bases. Germline-derived CDR1 and CDR2 are SGDLS and YYNGEE. V shed 0 bases and J 1 base; nucleotides not matched to a gene: 6. The CDR3 runs 16 residues. The CDR3 sequence is CASSVGFRGGNTEAFF. DNA of the CDR3: TGTGCCAGCAGCGTAGGGTTCAGGGGGGGGAACACTGAAGCTTTCTTT.